These 20 T cell receptor beta chains share one sample of origin, sequenced in a study of radiotherapy plus CTLA-4 blockade in lung cancer. The table came from immunoSEQ multiplex PCR; TCRdb's copy has only in-frame clones and leaves some out. The sample has tens of thousands of clones, more than 75% seen once. Sequenced here: peripheral blood, sampled from a patient treated with radiotherapy plus ipilimumab. These receptors were taken from a human donor with non-small cell lung cancer who had stable disease on radiotherapy plus ipilimumab.

This clone was counted between two and nine times. The genes are TRBV10-1 and TRBJ2-7; no reliable D call. Trimming took 3 bases from V and 5 from J, leaving 5 bases between them. This CDR3 spans 11 amino acids. CDR1 and CDR2 (germline): WNHNN, SYGVQD (reference sequence). The CDR3 bases are TGCGCCAGCAGTGAATTGCACGAGCAGTACTTC. Its protein is CASSELHEQYF.

This chain uses TRBV2 with TRBJ2-1; D not certain. Germline-derived CDR1 and CDR2 are SNHLY and FYNNEI. The V end was cut by 4 bases, the J end by 3 bases, with 7 bases between. The CDR3 has 13 amino acids. The CDR3 DNA follows: TGTGCCAGCAGTGTTCAGCTCTACAATGAGCAGTTCTTC. Residues: CASSVQLYNEQFF.

Worth noting for this clone: Other DNA sequences in the sample encode the same CDR3. The CDR3: CASSLGGGNQPQHF. CDR3 nucleotide sequence: TGTGCCAGCAGCTTGGGCGGAGGGAATCAGCCCCAGCATTTT. This chain links TRBV5-4 with TRBJ1-5; unclear D gene. Per germline, CDR1 SGHNT and CDR2 YYREEE (reference sequence). V lost 0 bases to trimming and J lost 4 bases, with 8 bases between them. The CDR3 consists of 14 residues.

This clone was observed a few times. V is TRBV19 and J is TRBJ1-1; weak D call: TRBD1 (6 bases). The length of the CDR3 is 12 residues. The germline CDR1 and CDR2 sequences are LNHDA and SQIVND (reference sequence). Trimming took 7 bases from V and 6 from J, leaving 12 bases between them. CDR3 protein: CASKTRTAEAFF. As DNA, the CDR3 is TGTGCCAGTAAAACCCGGACAGCTGAAGCTTTCTTT.

There are a few counts of this clone. The rearrangement links TRBV30 to TRBJ2-3, with a possible D match to TRBD2 (6 bases). Germline V lookup: CDR1 GTSNPN, CDR2 SVGIG (reference sequence). The CDR3 covers 13 residues. V lost 3 bases and J lost 6, with 13 bases in between. CDR3 sequence reads: CAWSGGGADTQYF. The CDR3 region has the DNA TGTGCCTGGAGCGGGGGTGGGGCGGATACGCAGTATTTT.

The chain has TRBV4-1 and TRBJ1-5, with D uncertain. The ends were cut back, 1 base at V and 4 bases at J, with 2 bases in the middle. From germline, CDR1 is MGHRA and CDR2 YSYEKL. The CDR3 loop spans 12 amino acids. The CDR3: CASSQVNQPQHF. The CDR3 DNA reads as TGCGCCAGCAGCCAAGTAAATCAGCCCCAGCATTTT.

The DNA for the CDR3 is TGCGCCAGCAGCCAAGATCGAGGCAGAGCCAATCAGCCCCAGCATTTT. Translation gives CASSQDRGRANQPQHF. The rearrangement links TRBV4-1 to TRBJ1-5, with no clear D. The CDR3 has 16 amino acids. The germline V gene has CDR1 MGHRA and CDR2 YSYEKL. V gave up 0 bases and J gave up 3 bases, with 12 bases separating them.

This clone has only one observation. V gene TRBV19 combines with J gene TRBJ1-4; tentatively, D is TRBD1 (5 bases). This CDR3 contains 14 residues. V lost 1 base to trimming and J lost 8 bases, with 11 bases between them. Per germline, CDR1 LNHDA and CDR2 SQIVND (reference sequence). The CDR3 here is CASSIVGTGEKLFF. CDR3 coding DNA: TGTGCCAGTAGTATAGTAGGGACCGGCGAAAAACTGTTTTTT.

The chain recombines TRBV7-3 with TRBJ1-4; D gene ambiguous. The CDR3 totals 16 residues. Deletions cut 4 bases from V and 7 bases from J, with 19 bases between. The germline V gene has CDR1 SGHTA and CDR2 FQGTGA. The CDR3 DNA follows: TGTGCCAGCAGCTCCAACTATCCGGGAGAGGTTGAAAAACTGTTTTTT. Translating it yields CASSSNYPGEVEKLFF. Full variable domain (remainder filled in from reference TRBV7-3 and TRBJ1-4): GAGVSQTPSNKVTEKGKYVELRCDPISGHTALYWYRQSLGQGPEFLIYFQGTGAADDSGLPNDRFFAVRPEGSVSTLKIQRTERGDSAVYLCASSSNYPGEVEKLFFGSGTQLSVL.

The V call is TRBV7-3, the J call TRBJ2-6, with a possible D match to TRBD2 (7 bases). CDR3 size: 17 residues. Germline V gene sequence: CDR1 SGHTA, CDR2 FQGTGA. The V and J ends lost 0 bases and 4 bases respectively, with 13 bases between them. The CDR3 DNA is TGTGCCAGCAGCTTAACGGCGGGGGCGGCAGGGGCCAACGTCCTGACTTTC. This encodes CASSLTAGAAGANVLTF.

V and J are TRBV5-5 and TRBJ2-1; TRBD2 agrees at 11 bases. CDR1 SGHKS and CDR2 YYEKEE come from the germline V gene (reference sequence). This CDR3 spans 16 amino acids. V lost 0 bases to trimming and J lost 7 bases; unmatched junction nucleotides: 6. CDR3 sequence reads: CASSLEASGGWNEQFF. CDR3 nucleotide sequence: TGTGCCAGCAGCTTGGAAGCTAGCGGGGGGTGGAATGAGCAGTTCTTC.

CDR3 sequence: CASSYVLNEQFF. The CDR3 DNA is TGTGCCAGCAGTTACGTGTTGAACGAGCAGTTCTTC. The chain recombines TRBV6-6 with TRBJ2-1; D remains ambiguous. Germline loops: CDR1 MNHNY, CDR2 SVGAGI (reference sequence). The CDR3 loop spans 12 amino acids. Trimming took off 2 bases at V and 10 bases at J, with 9 bases between the two ends.

The rearrangement joins TRBV7-9 to TRBJ1-1, with D perhaps matching TRBD1 (5 bases). Germline V CDR1 and CDR2: SEHNR, FQNEAQ (reference sequence). V was pared by 3 bases and J by 0 bases, with 11 bases between. The CDR3 loop spans 15 amino acids. The CDR3 loop is CASSLAGTVNTEAFF. The CDR3, as DNA: TGTGCCAGCAGCTTGGCCGGGACGGTGAACACTGAAGCTTTCTTT.

The sample holds one count of this clone. This chain connects TRBV6-5 to TRBJ2-7; D is perhaps TRBD2 (6 bases). The length of the CDR3 is 12 residues. V was trimmed by 4 bases and J by 9 bases, leaving 13 bases between them. CDR1 is MNHEY, CDR2 SVGAGI, per germline. The CDR3 nucleotides are TGTGCCAGCAGTTCCCGGTGGAGGGCGCAGTACTTC. The encoded protein is CASSSRWRAQYF.

The gene calls are TRBV19 and TRBJ2-7; TRBD1 agrees at 11 bases. The CDR3 runs to 15 residues. The V gene end was trimmed by 3 bases and the J gene end by 3 bases; junction bases not matched to a gene: 4. Germline V lookup: CDR1 LNHDA, CDR2 SQIVND (reference sequence). The CDR3 DNA reads as TGTGCCAGTAGTATTCCCGGGACAGGGGGCTACGAGCAGTACTTC. Protein product: CASSIPGTGGYEQYF.

This rearrangement joins TRBV23-1 to TRBJ2-7; 7 bases line up with TRBD1. TRBV23-1 is treated as an ORF (open reading frame) with a function not yet certain. V was pared by 5 bases and J by 4 bases, with 8 bases of the junction left unmatched. The CDR3 extends over 14 amino acids. CDR3 in amino acids: CASSSKTGFYEQYF. CDR3 DNA: TGCGCCAGCAGTTCCAAGACAGGGTTTTACGAGCAGTACTTC.

This clone appeared a single time. The chain carries TRBV6-1 and TRBJ2-3; tentatively, D is TRBD1 (5 bases). This CDR3 has 15 residues. Germline loops: CDR1 MNHNS, CDR2 SASEGT. Trimming took off 3 bases at V and 2 bases at J, with 12 bases between the two ends. The CDR3, as DNA: TGTGCCAGCAGTGATAGGGGAACCTTCACAGATACGCAGTATTTT. Its protein product is CASSDRGTFTDTQYF.

J is TRBJ1-1 and V is TRBV5-5; a weak D match, TRBD1 (5 bases). V lost 0 bases to trimming and J lost 2 bases, with 17 bases between them. CDR3 length: 17 residues. Germline values: CDR1 SGHKS, CDR2 YYEKEE (reference sequence). Here the CDR3 reads CASSLEAGFRINTEAFF. CDR3 DNA: TGTGCCAGCAGCTTGGAGGCAGGGTTTAGGATCAACACTGAAGCTTTCTTT.

This clone was seen a handful of times. The chain links TRBV18 to TRBJ2-7, with a tentative D call TRBD2 (5 bases). Germline assignment: CDR1 KGHSH and CDR2 LQKENI. This CDR3 contains 15 residues. V gave up 0 bases and J gave up 0 bases, with 9 bases separating them. The DNA of the CDR3 is TGTGCCAGCTCACCACCCGGACTTAGCTCCTACGAGCAGTACTTC. Amino acids: CASSPPGLSSYEQYF.

J is TRBJ1-3 and V is TRBV27; tentative D call: TRBD1 (5 bases). V lost 0 bases and J lost 4, with 13 bases in between. The CDR3 has 16 residues. Germline CDR1 and CDR2: MNHEY and SMNVEV (reference sequence). DNA of the CDR3: TGTGCCAGCAGTTTATCCAGGCAGGGCTTCGGAAACACCATATATTTT. Encoded protein: CASSLSRQGFGNTIYF.